The clone carrying this TCR beta chain was observed a few times. Antigen unknown. The source of the sample is a study of early T cells in non-severe SARS-CoV-2 infection. Background on the study: RNA in bulk from unsorted whole blood was sequenced, and chains were unpaired. Study results and limitations: Matching results from VDJdb favored anti-spike CD8 responses, leaving private and CD4 specificities undetected.

Each single cDNA molecule received a unique molecular identifier. MiXCR, run by TCRdb on the 5' RACE reads, gives a single entry per CDR3 protein. The sample holds some 67,000 distinct CDR3 sequences; roughly 13% are singletons and the top ten take over 12%. This receptor was identified in an adult who was a healthcare worker with PCR-confirmed SARS-CoV-2 infection or an uninfected control (not recorded which). The source material was whole blood.

The CDR3 region has the DNA TGTGCCAGCAGTCGAGGGACCAGCCAGCCCCAGCATTTT. Translated: CASSRGTSQPQHF. The rearrangement joins TRBV2 to TRBJ1-5, with D maybe TRBD1 (5 bases). The V end was cut by 5 bases, the J end by 7 bases, with 12 bases between. Germline CDR1 and CDR2: SNHLY and FYNNEI. This CDR3 region has 13 residues.